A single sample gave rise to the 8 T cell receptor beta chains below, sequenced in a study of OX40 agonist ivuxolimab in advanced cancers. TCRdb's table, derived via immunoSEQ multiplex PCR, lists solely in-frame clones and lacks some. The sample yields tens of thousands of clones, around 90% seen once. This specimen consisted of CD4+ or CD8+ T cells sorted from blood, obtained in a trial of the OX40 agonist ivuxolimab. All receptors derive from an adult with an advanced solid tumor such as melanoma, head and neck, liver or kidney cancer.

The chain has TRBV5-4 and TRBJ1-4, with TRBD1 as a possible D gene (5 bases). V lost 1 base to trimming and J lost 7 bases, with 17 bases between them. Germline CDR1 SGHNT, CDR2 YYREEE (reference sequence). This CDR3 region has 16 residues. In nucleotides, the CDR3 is TGTGCCAGCAGCTTGTCTACGGCTCGGGGGATTGAAAAACTGTTTTTT. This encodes CASSLSTARGIEKLFF.

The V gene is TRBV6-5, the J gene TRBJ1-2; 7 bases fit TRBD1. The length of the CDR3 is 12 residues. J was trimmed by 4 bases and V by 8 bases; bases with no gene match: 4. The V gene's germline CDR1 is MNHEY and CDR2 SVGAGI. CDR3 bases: TGTGCCAGCGGACAGGCGGCCTATGGCTACACCTTC. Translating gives CASGQAAYGYTF.

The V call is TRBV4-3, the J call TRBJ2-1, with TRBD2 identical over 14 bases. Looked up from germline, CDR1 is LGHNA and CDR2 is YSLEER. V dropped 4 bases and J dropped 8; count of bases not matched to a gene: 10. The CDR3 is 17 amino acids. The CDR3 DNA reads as TGCGCCAGCAGCCGAGGGACTAGCGGGGGCCTTCGAGATGAGCAGTTCTTC. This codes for CASSRGTSGGLRDEQFF.

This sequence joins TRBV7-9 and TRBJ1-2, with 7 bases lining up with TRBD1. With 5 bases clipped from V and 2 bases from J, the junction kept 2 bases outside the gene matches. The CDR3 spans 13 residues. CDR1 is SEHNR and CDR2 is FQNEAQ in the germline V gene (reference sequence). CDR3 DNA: TGTGCCAGCAGCCGGACAGGAAACTATGGCTACACCTTC. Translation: CASSRTGNYGYTF.

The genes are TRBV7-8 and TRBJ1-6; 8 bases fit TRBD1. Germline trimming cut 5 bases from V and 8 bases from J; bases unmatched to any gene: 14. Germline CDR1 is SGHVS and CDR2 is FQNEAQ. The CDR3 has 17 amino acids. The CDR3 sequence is CASSQTRLQGADSPLHF. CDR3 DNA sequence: TGTGCCAGCAGCCAAACCCGCCTCCAGGGGGCGGATTCACCCCTCCACTTT.

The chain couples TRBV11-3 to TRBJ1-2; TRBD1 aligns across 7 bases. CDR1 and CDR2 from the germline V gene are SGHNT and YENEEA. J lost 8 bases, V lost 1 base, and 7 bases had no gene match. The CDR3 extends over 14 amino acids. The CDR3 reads CASSLVRQGGGYTF. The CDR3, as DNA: TGTGCCAGCAGCTTAGTAAGACAGGGAGGCGGCTACACCTTC.

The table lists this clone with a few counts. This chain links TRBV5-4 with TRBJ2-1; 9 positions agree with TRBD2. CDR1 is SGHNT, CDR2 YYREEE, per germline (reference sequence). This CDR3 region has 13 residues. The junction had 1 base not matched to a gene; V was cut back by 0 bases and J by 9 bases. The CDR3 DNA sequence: TGTGCCAGCAGCTTGGGTAGCGGGGGTGAGCAGTTCTTC. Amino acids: CASSLGSGGEQFF.

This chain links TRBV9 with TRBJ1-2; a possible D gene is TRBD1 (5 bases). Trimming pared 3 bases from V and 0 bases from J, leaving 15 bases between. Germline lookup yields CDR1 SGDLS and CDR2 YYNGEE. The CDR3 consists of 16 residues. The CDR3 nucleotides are TGTGCCAGCAGCGACCTCACAGGCGTAGCTAACTATGGCTACACCTTC. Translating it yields CASSDLTGVANYGYTF.